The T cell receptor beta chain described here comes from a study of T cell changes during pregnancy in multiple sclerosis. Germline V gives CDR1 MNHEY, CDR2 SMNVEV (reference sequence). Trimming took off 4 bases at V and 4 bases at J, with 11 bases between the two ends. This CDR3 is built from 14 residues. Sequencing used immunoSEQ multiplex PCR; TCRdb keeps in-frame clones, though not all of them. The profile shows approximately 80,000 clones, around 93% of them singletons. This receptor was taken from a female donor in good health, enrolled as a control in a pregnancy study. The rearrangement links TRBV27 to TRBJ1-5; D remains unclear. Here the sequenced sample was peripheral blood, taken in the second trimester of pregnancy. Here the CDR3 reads CASSSPTRNQPQHF. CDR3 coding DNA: TGTGCCAGCAGTTCACCGACACGTAATCAGCCCCAGCATTTT.